This section outlines one T cell receptor beta chain sequence together with its context. The antigen is undetermined. Trimming removed 4 bases at V and 5 bases at J, with 14 bases between. Germline loops: CDR1 MNHNY, CDR2 SVGAGI (reference sequence). The CDR3 length is 14 residues. TCRdb independently ran MiXCR on the reads; one entry per CDR3 protein. The data contain roughly 760,000 distinct CDR3 sequences, approximately 40% of them singletons. The record originates from a study of T cell repertoires in cytomegalovirus infection. Overall study: Both a matching HLA type and CMV infection were indicated by public TCR beta signatures. General study results and limits: Across the ex vivo response, the dominant clonotypes were HLA-C-restricted CMV-specific TCR beta clonotypes.

The material sequenced was PBMCs. The chain carries TRBV6-6 and TRBJ1-1, with D possibly being TRBD1 (5 bases). The sequence came from a human donor in good health (CMV status not recorded). Some clones in this sample may be carry-over from other donors' samples. The CDR3 loop reads CASSSQGFGTEAFF. CDR3 coding DNA: TGTGCCAGCAGTTCCCAGGGCTTTGGGACTGAAGCTTTCTTT.